A selection of T cell receptor beta chains follows, all from one sample in a study of OX40 agonist ivuxolimab in advanced cancers. Repertoires were generated with immunoSEQ multiplex PCR, while TCRdb's copy carries only in-frame clones and drops some. The sample includes 78,000 or so clones, about nine tenths of them seen just once. The sample consisted of CD4+ or CD8+ T cells sorted from blood, taken in a trial of the OX40 agonist ivuxolimab. All receptors come from an adult with an advanced solid tumor such as melanoma, head and neck, liver or kidney cancer. The CDR3 runs from the conserved cysteine through the conserved F or W. The order of the fields is V gene, clone size, D gene, J gene, CDR3 DNA, CDR3 protein. A D gene is named only where the DNA matches it firmly. Where a row states a size, it is once, few, many or the class of an expanded clone; other rows omit it.

v_gene: TRBV14
abundance: .
d_gene: .
j_gene: TRBJ2-7
CDR3nt: TGTGCCAGCAGCCAAGATTTTGGACCCTACGAGCAGTACTTC
CDR3aa: CASSQDFGPYEQYF

v_gene: TRBV28
abundance: few
d_gene: TRBD1
j_gene: TRBJ1-5
CDR3nt: TGTGCCAGCAGAAAAGGGGACAGGGGTAATCAGCCCCAGCATTTT
CDR3aa: CASRKGDRGNQPQHF

v_gene: TRBV30
abundance: .
d_gene: TRBD2
j_gene: TRBJ2-7
CDR3nt: TGTGCCTTCGGGCGGGAGATGGACGAGCAGTACTTC
CDR3aa: CAFGREMDEQYF

v_gene: TRBV12-5
abundance: .
d_gene: TRBD1
j_gene: TRBJ2-1
CDR3nt: TGTGCTAGTGGTTTGGGGCTAGGACAGGGGGCCCTAAATGAGCAGTTCTTC
CDR3aa: CASGLGLGQGALNEQFF

v_gene: TRBV6-5
abundance: .
d_gene: .
j_gene: TRBJ1-4
CDR3nt: TGTGCCAGCAGTTACTCGGGGCCTACTAATGAAAAACTGTTTTTT
CDR3aa: CASSYSGPTNEKLFF

v_gene: TRBV19
abundance: .
d_gene: .
j_gene: TRBJ1-3
CDR3nt: TGTGCCAGTAGTTCGCCAGGGTCTGGAAACACCATATATTTT
CDR3aa: CASSSPGSGNTIYF

v_gene: TRBV28
abundance: few
d_gene: .
j_gene: TRBJ2-3
CDR3nt: TGTGCCAGCAGTTTGGGGGGCAGGTCAGATACGCAGTATTTT
CDR3aa: CASSLGGRSDTQYF

v_gene: TRBV6-5
abundance: .
d_gene: .
j_gene: TRBJ2-5
CDR3nt: TGTGCCAGCAGGTTTCAGGGAGGAGAGACCCAGTACTTC
CDR3aa: CASRFQGGETQYF

v_gene: TRBV18
abundance: .
d_gene: .
j_gene: TRBJ2-7
CDR3nt: TGTGCCAGCTCACCGGACAGATACGAGCAGTACTTC
CDR3aa: CASSPDRYEQYF

v_gene: TRBV2
abundance: .
d_gene: .
j_gene: TRBJ2-3
CDR3nt: TGTGCCAGCAGCGCGGAGAGCACAGATACGCAGTATTTT
CDR3aa: CASSAESTDTQYF

v_gene: TRBV6-5
abundance: .
d_gene: TRBD2
j_gene: TRBJ2-1
CDR3nt: TGTGCCAGCAGTACCGGGAGGGTCTCCCACAATGAGCAGTTCTTC
CDR3aa: CASSTGRVSHNEQFF

v_gene: TRBV19
abundance: .
d_gene: .
j_gene: TRBJ1-2
CDR3nt: TGTGCCAGTACCCCGGGCAGGGGAGACTATGGCTACACCTTC
CDR3aa: CASTPGRGDYGYTF

v_gene: TRBV18
abundance: .
d_gene: .
j_gene: TRBJ1-5
CDR3nt: TGTGCCAGCTCACCAGGGACGCAGCAGCCCCAGCATTTT
CDR3aa: CASSPGTQQPQHF

v_gene: TRBV5-1
abundance: once
d_gene: .
j_gene: TRBJ1-2
CDR3nt: TGCGCCAGCAGCTTGGGTGGGCGCGGAGATGGCTACACCTTC
CDR3aa: CASSLGGRGDGYTF

v_gene: TRBV11-2
abundance: .
d_gene: .
j_gene: TRBJ1-1
CDR3nt: TGTGCCAGCAGCTTAGGTGCCGGGATCACTGAAGCTTTCTTT
CDR3aa: CASSLGAGITEAFF

v_gene: TRBV2
abundance: .
d_gene: .
j_gene: TRBJ1-5
CDR3nt: TGTGCCAGCAGGGCGACCAGTAATAGCAATCAGCCCCAGCATTTT
CDR3aa: CASRATSNSNQPQHF

v_gene: TRBV11-2
abundance: .
d_gene: .
j_gene: TRBJ2-1
CDR3nt: TGTGCCAGCAGCTTGAGCTCCTACAATGAGCAGTTCTTC
CDR3aa: CASSLSSYNEQFF

v_gene: TRBV30
abundance: .
d_gene: TRBD1
j_gene: TRBJ2-2
CDR3nt: TGTGCCTGGAAGATATCAACAGGGGCCACCGGGGAGCTGTTTTTT
CDR3aa: CAWKISTGATGELFF

v_gene: TRBV5-5
abundance: .
d_gene: .
j_gene: TRBJ1-4
CDR3nt: TGTGCCAGCAGCTTGGGAGGGGAGGAAAAACTGTTTTTT
CDR3aa: CASSLGGEEKLFF

v_gene: TRBV6-1
abundance: .
d_gene: .
j_gene: TRBJ1-2
CDR3nt: TGTGCCAGCAGTTCCTCGAGGGGCGCGGATGGCTACACCTTC
CDR3aa: CASSSSRGADGYTF

v_gene: TRBV6-5
abundance: .
d_gene: .
j_gene: TRBJ1-1
CDR3nt: TGTGCCAGCAGCCACGGGGCGCGAGGCACTGAAGCTTTCTTT
CDR3aa: CASSHGARGTEAFF

v_gene: TRBV7-9
abundance: .
d_gene: .
j_gene: TRBJ2-1
CDR3nt: TGTGCTACTACCAGGAGGGAAAACCCTTACAATGAGCAGTTCTTC
CDR3aa: CATTRRENPYNEQFF

v_gene: TRBV5-1
abundance: .
d_gene: .
j_gene: TRBJ2-2
CDR3nt: TGCGCCAGCAGCTTTAGAGAAGGCGGGGAGCTGTTTTTT
CDR3aa: CASSFREGGELFF

v_gene: TRBV7-6
abundance: .
d_gene: .
j_gene: TRBJ1-1
CDR3nt: TGTGCCAGCAGCGCAAGCTCACAGGGCGGGGGCACTGAAGCTTTCTTT
CDR3aa: CASSASSQGGGTEAFF

v_gene: TRBV12-5
abundance: few
d_gene: TRBD2
j_gene: TRBJ2-7
CDR3nt: TGTGCTAGTGGTTTGGTACGCGGGGGAGGTCCCGAGCAGTACTTC
CDR3aa: CASGLVRGGGPEQYF

v_gene: TRBV7-9
abundance: .
d_gene: TRBD1
j_gene: TRBJ1-1
CDR3nt: TGTGCCAGCAACCCGGACAGGGGAGGCACTGAAGCTTTCTTT
CDR3aa: CASNPDRGGTEAFF

v_gene: TRBV7-9
abundance: .
d_gene: TRBD2
j_gene: TRBJ2-3
CDR3nt: TGTGCCAGCAGCTTCTCTAGCGGGGTAGATACGCAGTATTTT
CDR3aa: CASSFSSGVDTQYF

v_gene: TRBV18
abundance: .
d_gene: .
j_gene: TRBJ1-1
CDR3nt: TGTGCCAGCTCACCAACACCGAACACTGAAGCTTTCTTT
CDR3aa: CASSPTPNTEAFF

v_gene: TRBV6-5
abundance: .
d_gene: TRBD1
j_gene: TRBJ2-7
CDR3nt: TGTGCCAGCAGTTCTACAGGGGCGCCTTCCGAGCAGTACTTC
CDR3aa: CASSSTGAPSEQYF

v_gene: TRBV30
abundance: .
d_gene: .
j_gene: TRBJ2-5
CDR3nt: TGTGCCTGGAGGCGGACACAGTACCAAGAGACCCAGTACTTC
CDR3aa: CAWRRTQYQETQYF

v_gene: TRBV6-5
abundance: .
d_gene: .
j_gene: TRBJ1-3
CDR3nt: TGTGCCAGCAGTTACTGGAGGGGAGGCTCTGGAAACACCATATATTTT
CDR3aa: CASSYWRGGSGNTIYF

v_gene: TRBV6-5
abundance: .
d_gene: .
j_gene: TRBJ2-3
CDR3nt: TGTGCCAGCAGTTACTCGGGGGCAGGTACGCAGTATTTT
CDR3aa: CASSYSGAGTQYF

v_gene: TRBV7-9
abundance: .
d_gene: .
j_gene: TRBJ1-1
CDR3nt: TGTGCCAGCAGCTGGGGCCAGAACACTGAAGCTTTCTTT
CDR3aa: CASSWGQNTEAFF

v_gene: TRBV18
abundance: .
d_gene: TRBD1
j_gene: TRBJ1-5
CDR3nt: TGTGCCAGCTCAGCAGGGGGCTTAGGGGCCAATCAGCCCCAGCATTTT
CDR3aa: CASSAGGLGANQPQHF

v_gene: TRBV7-3
abundance: once
d_gene: .
j_gene: TRBJ2-3
CDR3nt: TGTGCCAGCAGCTCCCAAACAGATACGCAGTATTTT
CDR3aa: CASSSQTDTQYF

v_gene: TRBV9
abundance: .
d_gene: .
j_gene: TRBJ1-3
CDR3nt: TGTGCCAGCAGCGTAGCACAGGGCTCAGGAAACACCATATATTTT
CDR3aa: CASSVAQGSGNTIYF

v_gene: TRBV6-1
abundance: .
d_gene: TRBD1
j_gene: TRBJ1-5
CDR3nt: TGTGCCAGCAGACGGGACAGCCGCGTCAATCAGCCCCAGCATTTT
CDR3aa: CASRRDSRVNQPQHF

v_gene: TRBV15
abundance: .
d_gene: TRBD2
j_gene: TRBJ2-5
CDR3nt: TGTGCCACCAGCAGGTTCTCCCCTAGCGGATCCTGGGAGACCCAGTACTTC
CDR3aa: CATSRFSPSGSWETQYF

v_gene: TRBV2
abundance: medium-sized
d_gene: .
j_gene: TRBJ1-5
CDR3nt: TGTGCCAGCAGTGAACAGGGCGATCAGCCCCAGCATTTT
CDR3aa: CASSEQGDQPQHF

v_gene: TRBV2
abundance: .
d_gene: .
j_gene: TRBJ2-3
CDR3nt: TGTGCCAGCGGAGGCGTTACGCAGTATTTT
CDR3aa: CASGGVTQYF

v_gene: TRBV11-3
abundance: .
d_gene: TRBD1
j_gene: TRBJ1-3
CDR3nt: TGTGCCAGCAGCTCGTGGGACAGGGGCCGTCCAAGAGGAAACACCATATATTTT
CDR3aa: CASSSWDRGRPRGNTIYF

v_gene: TRBV18
abundance: .
d_gene: .
j_gene: TRBJ1-1
CDR3nt: TGTGCCAGCTCACCACCGGTGGACAGTTCGAAAGCTTTCTTT
CDR3aa: CASSPPVDSSKAFF

v_gene: TRBV19
abundance: .
d_gene: .
j_gene: TRBJ1-4
CDR3nt: TGTGCCAGTAGCCCTGGAGGGGCTAATGAAAAACTGTTTTTT
CDR3aa: CASSPGGANEKLFF

v_gene: TRBV19
abundance: .
d_gene: .
j_gene: TRBJ2-7
CDR3nt: TGTGCCAGTAGTATGGCAGGGAAATCCTACGAGCAGTACTTC
CDR3aa: CASSMAGKSYEQYF

v_gene: TRBV19
abundance: .
d_gene: TRBD2
j_gene: TRBJ2-3
CDR3nt: TGTGCCAGTAGCACTAGCGGGAGGGTAACAGATACGCAGTATTTT
CDR3aa: CASSTSGRVTDTQYF

v_gene: TRBV30
abundance: .
d_gene: .
j_gene: TRBJ1-2
CDR3nt: TGTGCCTGGACCTTGGCGGGCAGGGCGAACTATGGCTACACCTTC
CDR3aa: CAWTLAGRANYGYTF

v_gene: TRBV30
abundance: .
d_gene: .
j_gene: TRBJ1-6
CDR3nt: TGTGCCTGGAGGAGTCAGACTAATTCACCCCTCCACTTT
CDR3aa: CAWRSQTNSPLHF

v_gene: TRBV5-1
abundance: .
d_gene: .
j_gene: TRBJ2-7
CDR3nt: TGCGCCAGCAGCTCCGACTCCTACGAGCAGTACTTC
CDR3aa: CASSSDSYEQYF